What follows describes a single TCR beta chain. Its antigen is not identified. The data originate from a study of CD8 T cells in ankylosing spondylitis. The J segment lost 10 bases and the V segment lost 4 bases, leaving 8 bases of the junction unmatched. Germline V gives CDR1 SGHRS, CDR2 YFSETQ. The CDR3 runs to 15 residues. Preparation of TCR beta libraries was done by quantitative 5'-RACE with molecular barcodes. TCRdb reprocessed the 5' RACE reads with MiXCR, giving one entry per CDR3 protein. Of approximately 540,000 distinct CDR3 sequences in the sample, 12% are singletons; the top ten hold about 6.8%. Regarding the study as a whole: Within ankylosing spondylitis blood, a TCR beta motif made up of roughly eight highly homologous variants appeared to be characteristic. Certain motif variants had earlier appeared in reactive arthritis synovial fluid and blood.

This receptor was identified in a male donor with ankylosing spondylitis. This chain uses TRBV5-1 with TRBJ1-6; 10 bases align to TRBD1. What was sequenced was blood, either unsorted or a sorted T cell fraction (not recorded which). CDR3 protein: CASSPSGTGVSPLHF. The DNA of the CDR3 is TGCGCCAGCAGCCCCTCCGGGACAGGGGTGTCACCCCTCCACTTT.